The 32 T cell receptor beta chains in this list originate from one sample, sequenced in a study of shared clonotypes between healthy human individuals. Clones were read by immunoSEQ multiplex PCR, and TCRdb kept only the in-frame ones, dropping some. The table lists under 2.5 million clones, 85% to 95% of them singletons. The sample comprised naive CD4+ T cells from PBMCs. As for subset: CD45RA+ positively selected. The source is a man between 18 and 29 years old in good health. Some clones in this sample may be carry-over from other donors' samples.

The chain combines TRBV4-2 with TRBJ2-1, with D maybe TRBD2 (5 bases). V gave up 2 bases and J gave up 8 bases, with 10 bases separating them. Germline V gene data show CDR1 as LGHNA and CDR2 as YNFKEQ. The CDR3 is 13 residues long. CDR3 sequence (DNA): TGTGCCAGCAGCCAAAGCGGCCGGGATGAGCAGTTCTTC. This translates into CASSQSGRDEQFF.

The V and J genes are TRBV4-2 and TRBJ1-2, with TRBD1 matching over 8 bases. CDR1 is LGHNA and CDR2 is YNFKEQ in the germline V gene. This CDR3 has 17 amino acids. With 0 bases clipped from V and 8 bases from J, the junction kept 14 bases outside the gene matches. CDR3 sequence: CASSQDLRHQTGEGYTF. Written as DNA, the CDR3 is TGTGCCAGCAGCCAAGATCTACGACACCAGACAGGGGAAGGCTACACCTTC.

This clone was observed a single time. The chain uses TRBV6-1 and TRBJ2-1; the D gene is possibly TRBD1 (7 bases). Trimming removed 10 bases at V and 5 bases at J, with 21 bases between. Germline loops: CDR1 MNHNS, CDR2 SASEGT. The CDR3 has 15 amino acids. This CDR3 reads CATNRGLRGHNEQFF. The CDR3 region has the DNA TGTGCCACCAACAGGGGACTCAGGGGTCACAATGAGCAGTTCTTC.

The rearrangement links TRBV10-1 to TRBJ2-3, with TRBD2 matching over 14 bases. In germline, CDR1 is WNHNN, CDR2 SYGVQD (reference sequence). V trimming: 6 bases; J trimming: 6 bases; junction bases outside the gene matches: 8. The CDR3 is 16 amino acids. Here the CDR3 DNA reads TGCGCCAGCAGCCATGCCGGGACTAGCGGGAGTGATACGCAGTATTTT. Protein product: CASSHAGTSGSDTQYF.

V gene TRBV30 combines with J gene TRBJ2-7; 8 bases are a match to TRBD1. The V gene's germline CDR1 is GTSNPN and CDR2 SVGIG (reference sequence). This CDR3 has 12 residues. The junction had 1 base not matched to a gene; V was cut back by 0 bases and J by 6 bases. Written as DNA, the CDR3 is TGTGCCTGGAGTGTCGGACAGGGCGAGCAGTACTTC. Residues: CAWSVGQGEQYF.

About this clone: This sample includes further DNA sequences coding for the same CDR3. This chain joins TRBV5-1 and TRBJ1-4; D gene uncertain. V lost 4 bases and J 3 bases, leaving 13 bases between the germline ends. The length of the CDR3 is 15 residues. Germline CDR1 SGHRS, CDR2 YFSETQ. DNA for the CDR3: TGCGCCAGCAGCCTCGTCGGAGGTGCTAATGAAAAACTGTTTTTT. It specifies CASSLVGGANEKLFF.

The rearrangement links TRBV11-2 to TRBJ2-7; D not certain. V lost 1 base, J lost 6 bases, and 10 bases lay in between. Germline V gives CDR1 SGHAT, CDR2 FQNNGV. CDR3 length: 13 residues. In DNA, the CDR3 is TGTGCCAGCAGCTTAGTCGGCAGTACCGAGCAGTACTTC. As protein: CASSLVGSTEQYF. The full variable domain, completed using reference TRBV11-2 and TRBJ2-7, is EAGVAQSPRYKIIEKRQSVAFWCNPISGHATLYWYQQILGQGPKLLIQFQNNGVVDDSQLPKDRFSAERLKGVDSTLKIQPAKLEDSAVYLCASSLVGSTEQYFGPGTRLTVT.

In the case of this clone: Within the sample, other DNA sequences also encode this same CDR3. The chain links TRBV5-1 to TRBJ1-5, with D unclear. Per germline, CDR1 SGHRS and CDR2 YFSETQ. V was cut by 4 bases and J by 4 bases, with 9 bases left in between. The CDR3 contains 13 residues. CDR3 nucleotide sequence: TGCGCCAGCAGCCCCGTTTCTAATCAGCCCCAGCATTTT. Its translation is CASSPVSNQPQHF.

V and J are TRBV6-5 and TRBJ1-1, with D possibly being TRBD1 (5 bases). This CDR3 comprises 14 residues. CDR1 is MNHEY and CDR2 is SVGAGI in the germline V gene. V lost 7 bases and J 1 base, leaving 13 bases between the germline ends. CDR3 sequence (DNA): TGTGCCAGCATACGAGCCGGGGGGAACACTGAAGCTTTCTTT. It translates to CASIRAGGNTEAFF.

The gene calls are TRBV11-3 and TRBJ2-5, with 13 bases fitting TRBD2. This CDR3 region has 16 residues. Trimming cost V 4 bases and J 5 bases; bases outside gene matches: 7. Germline values: CDR1 SGHNT, CDR2 YENEEA. CDR3 sequence: CASSSGLAGVGETQYF. CDR3 coding DNA: TGTGCCAGCAGCTCAGGACTAGCGGGAGTCGGGGAGACCCAGTACTTC. The variable domain in full, completed from reference TRBV11-3 and TRBJ2-5, reads EAGVVQSPRYKIIEKKQPVAFWCNPISGHNTLYWYLQNLGQGPELLIRYENEEAVDDSQLPKDRFSAERLKGVDSTLKIQPAELGDSAVYLCASSSGLAGVGETQYFGPGTRLLVL.

V is TRBV7-2 and J is TRBJ2-1, with D possibly TRBD2 on 5 matching bases. CDR3 length equals 14 residues. Looked up from germline, CDR1 is SGHTA and CDR2 is FQGNSA. V gave up 5 bases and J gave up 0 bases, with 8 bases separating them. CDR3 sequence reads: CASSRAASYNEQFF. CDR3 bases: TGTGCCAGCAGCCGAGCGGCCTCCTACAATGAGCAGTTCTTC.

About this clone: Within the sample, other DNA sequences also encode this same CDR3. This chain uses TRBV20-1 with TRBJ1-1; D remains unclear. Trimming pared 5 bases from V and 0 bases from J, leaving 4 bases between. Germline V gene sequence: CDR1 DFQATT, CDR2 SNEGSKA (reference sequence). The CDR3 is 11 amino acids. CDR3 sequence (DNA): TGCAGTGCTCTTGTGAACACTGAAGCTTTCTTT. It translates to CSALVNTEAFF.

CDR3 sequence (DNA): TGTGCCAGCAGCGACAGGGGGAACATTCAGTACTTC. This translates into CASSDRGNIQYF. The rearrangement joins TRBV2 to TRBJ2-4, with 9 bases aligning to TRBD1. The germline V gene has CDR1 SNHLY and CDR2 FYNNEI. The ends lost 6 bases at V and 7 bases at J; junction bases unmatched: 1. This CDR3 region has 12 residues.

The genes are TRBV11-2 and TRBJ2-1, with 9 bases identical to TRBD2. The germline CDR1 and CDR2 sequences are SGHAT and FQNNGV. J gave up 8 bases and V 1 base, and 9 bases lay outside the gene matches. There are 16 residues in the CDR3. The CDR3 DNA reads TGTGCCAGCAGCTTAGCTCGGACTAGCGCTGTATATGAGCAGTTCTTC. This codes for CASSLARTSAVYEQFF.

This clone was observed once. The V and J genes are TRBV7-8 and TRBJ2-2; the D gene is possibly TRBD1 (6 bases). Deletions cut 3 bases from V and 4 bases from J, with 18 bases between. Germline CDR1 is SGHVS and CDR2 is FQNEAQ. The length of the CDR3 is 17 residues. The CDR3 here is CASSFARGLGTTGELFF. The CDR3 DNA follows: TGTGCCAGCAGCTTCGCCAGGGGTCTTGGTACCACCGGGGAGCTGTTTTTT.

The rearrangement uses TRBV11-2 and TRBJ2-1, with D perhaps matching TRBD1 or TRBD2 (5 bases each). Trimming took off 6 bases at V and 6 bases at J, with 18 bases between the two ends. This CDR3 contains 15 residues. Germline CDR1 and CDR2: SGHAT and FQNNGV. The CDR3 here is CASSQVRDGFNEQFF. The CDR3 nucleotides are TGTGCCAGCAGTCAAGTCCGGGACGGCTTCAATGAGCAGTTCTTC.

The chain carries TRBV11-2 and TRBJ2-7, with 9 bases aligning to TRBD2. The CDR3 loop spans 15 amino acids. Germline V gene sequence: CDR1 SGHAT, CDR2 FQNNGV. With V trimmed by 1 base and J by 3 bases, 4 bases remained unmatched. This CDR3 is CASSLGREGVYEQYF. The CDR3 DNA sequence: TGTGCCAGCAGCTTAGGGCGGGAGGGTGTCTACGAGCAGTACTTC.

As for this clone: An end of the junction differs from the germline gene, which may be a read error. The chain recombines TRBV28 with TRBJ1-1, with 8 positions matching TRBD1. The CDR3 is made up of 13 amino acids. Germline V gene sequence: CDR1 MDHEN, CDR2 SYDVKM. The chain's CDR3 is CASRSGQGRAGSF. The CDR3 DNA reads TGTGCCAGCAGATCCGGACAGGGCCGAGCGGGATCGTTC. Full variable domain (rest looked up from reference TRBV28 and TRBJ1-1): DVKVTQSSRYLVKRTGEKVFLECVQDMDHENMFWYRQDPGLGLRLIYFSYDVKMKEKGDIPEGYSVSREKKERFSLILESASTNQTSMYLCASRSGQGRAGSFGQGTRLTVV.

This chain joins TRBV27 and TRBJ2-2; 8 bases line up with TRBD2. The ends lost 4 bases at V and 3 bases at J; junction bases unmatched: 4. CDR3 length: 15 amino acids. Germline loops: CDR1 MNHEY, CDR2 SMNVEV (reference sequence). For the CDR3, the DNA is TGTGCCAGCAGTTCCGGGACTAGAGACACCGGGGAGCTGTTTTTT. It is translated as CASSSGTRDTGELFF.

This clone was detected only a few times. J is TRBJ1-1 and V is TRBV7-9; D is unresolved. Germline assignment: CDR1 SEHNR and CDR2 FQNEAQ (reference sequence). The germline V and J ends were trimmed by 5 bases and 6 bases, with 13 bases remaining between them. This CDR3 is 13 amino acids long. Here the CDR3 DNA reads TGTGCCAGCAGCATCACCACGTCGGCTGAAGCTTTCTTT. Residues: CASSITTSAEAFF.

The chain couples TRBV11-2 to TRBJ2-1, with D perhaps given as TRBD1 or TRBD2 (5 bases each). The V gene lost 4 bases and the J gene lost 0 bases, with 16 bases spanning the gap. Germline values: CDR1 SGHAT, CDR2 FQNNGV. The CDR3 contains 17 residues. The CDR3 sequence: CASSSPGKGSSYNEQFF. CDR3 sequence (DNA): TGTGCCAGCAGCTCACCGGGTAAGGGGAGCTCCTACAATGAGCAGTTCTTC.

Regarding this clone: The sample has other DNA sequences that encode this CDR3 too. This chain uses TRBV10-3 with TRBJ1-1, with unresolved D. CDR1 and CDR2 (germline): ENHRY, SYGVKD. With 0 bases removed from V and 0 bases from J, the gap between germline ends came to 2 bases. The CDR3 runs to 13 residues. Here the CDR3 reads CAISESLNTEAFF. CDR3 nucleotides: TGTGCCATCAGTGAGTCGCTGAACACTGAAGCTTTCTTT.

This chain connects TRBV18 to TRBJ1-6; TRBD1 matches at 9 bases. The J segment lost 9 bases and the V segment lost 4 bases, leaving 7 bases of the junction unmatched. The CDR3 totals 15 residues. Germline V gene sequence: CDR1 KGHSH, CDR2 LQKENI. The CDR3 protein is CASSQTGTGLSPLHF. The CDR3 coding sequence is TGTGCCAGCTCACAAACCGGGACAGGGCTTTCACCCCTCCACTTT.

The count of this clone is one. The rearrangement uses TRBV6-6 and TRBJ2-1, with TRBD2 matching 9 bases. The CDR3 runs to 15 residues. V gave up 0 bases and J gave up 7 bases; unmatched junction bases: 4. Germline V gives CDR1 MNHNY, CDR2 SVGAGI (reference sequence). CDR3 in amino acids: CASSYSREGRNEQFF. CDR3 coding DNA: TGTGCCAGCAGTTACTCGCGGGAGGGCCGTAATGAGCAGTTCTTC.

J is TRBJ2-7 and V is TRBV7-6; tentatively, D is TRBD2 (6 bases). This CDR3 spans 14 amino acids. V was cut by 5 bases and J by 4 bases, with 15 bases left in between. Germline assignment: CDR1 SGHVS and CDR2 FNYEAQ. In nucleotides, the CDR3 is TGTGCCAGCAGCCTAGGGAGCGGGCCTTACGAGCAGTACTTC. Translating gives CASSLGSGPYEQYF.

This chain connects TRBV29-1 to TRBJ2-7; TRBD2 aligns across 12 bases. Per the germline V gene, CDR1 is SQVTM and CDR2 is ANQGSEA. V was pared by 4 bases and J by 6 bases, with 7 bases of the junction left unmatched. This CDR3 is 14 amino acids long. The DNA of the CDR3 is TGCAGCGTTGGTCTAGCGGGAGGGCCGAGCGAGCAGTACTTC. Protein: CSVGLAGGPSEQYF.

The genes are TRBV6-5 and TRBJ2-6; no clear D gene. The CDR3 totals 15 residues. Germline V lookup: CDR1 MNHEY, CDR2 SVGAGI. V lost 6 bases and J lost 0, with 9 bases in between. This CDR3 is CASSMVGSGANVLTF. CDR3 in DNA: TGTGCCAGCAGCATGGTCGGCTCTGGGGCCAACGTCCTGACTTTC.

The V gene is TRBV10-3, the J gene TRBJ2-1; D gene ambiguous. The ends were cut back, 8 bases at V and 4 bases at J, with 6 bases in the middle. Per the germline V gene, CDR1 is ENHRY and CDR2 is SYGVKD. The CDR3 sequence is 11 residues long. DNA of the CDR3: TGTGCCATCGGCATTTACAATGAGCAGTTCTTC. Protein sequence: CAIGIYNEQFF.

The V call is TRBV4-2, the J call TRBJ1-1, with D uncertain. The CDR3 is 13 residues long. Trimming cost V 4 bases and J 11 bases, with 17 bases left between them. Germline V gene lookup returns CDR1 LGHNA and CDR2 YNFKEQ. The CDR3 nucleotides read TGTGCCAGCAGCCCCCCGGGAAGGGAGATGGCTTTCTTT. It translates to CASSPPGREMAFF.

J is TRBJ2-2 and V is TRBV6-1; D not certain. Trimming pared 2 bases from V and 8 bases from J, leaving 21 bases between. The CDR3 covers 17 residues. Germline lookup yields CDR1 MNHNS and CDR2 SASEGT. In nucleotides, the CDR3 is TGTGCCAGCAGTGAAATGATAAGGTGGCCCGGGTCGGGGGAGCTGTTTTTT. As protein: CASSEMIRWPGSGELFF.

The chain recombines TRBV2 with TRBJ2-5; D perhaps matches TRBD2 (5 bases). Trimming shortened V by 9 bases and J by 2 bases, and 16 bases separated the two germline ends. Germline CDR1 reads SNHLY; CDR2 reads FYNNEI. This CDR3 spans 14 amino acids. CDR3 sequence: CASTVESGQETQYF. In nucleotides, the CDR3 is TGTGCCAGTACCGTTGAGAGCGGTCAAGAGACCCAGTACTTC.

This clone was seen only once. The J gene is TRBJ2-2, the V gene TRBV7-3; 8 nucleotides match TRBD1. Looked up from germline, CDR1 is SGHTA and CDR2 is FQGTGA. With 6 bases clipped from V and 6 bases from J, the junction kept 12 bases outside the gene matches. This CDR3 comprises 16 residues. CDR3 in DNA: TGTGCCAGCAGGCCCTCCCAGGGGGCGATATCCGGGGAGCTGTTTTTT. This codes for CASRPSQGAISGELFF.